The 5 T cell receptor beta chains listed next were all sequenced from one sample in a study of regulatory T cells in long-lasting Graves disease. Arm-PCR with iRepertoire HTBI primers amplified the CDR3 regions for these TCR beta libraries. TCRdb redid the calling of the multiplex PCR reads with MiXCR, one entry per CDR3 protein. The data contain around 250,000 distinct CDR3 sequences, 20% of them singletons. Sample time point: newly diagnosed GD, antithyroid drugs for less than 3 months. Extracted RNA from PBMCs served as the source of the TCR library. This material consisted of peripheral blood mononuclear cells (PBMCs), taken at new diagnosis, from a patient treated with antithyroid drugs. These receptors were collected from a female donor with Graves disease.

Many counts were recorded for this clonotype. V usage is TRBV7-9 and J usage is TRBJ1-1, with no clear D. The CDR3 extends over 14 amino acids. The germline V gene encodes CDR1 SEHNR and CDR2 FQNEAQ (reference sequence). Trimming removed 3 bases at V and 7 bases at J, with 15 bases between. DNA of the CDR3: TGTGCCAGCAGCTTGCACGGCAAGGGTAGTGAAGCTTTCTTT. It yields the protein CASSLHGKGSEAFF.

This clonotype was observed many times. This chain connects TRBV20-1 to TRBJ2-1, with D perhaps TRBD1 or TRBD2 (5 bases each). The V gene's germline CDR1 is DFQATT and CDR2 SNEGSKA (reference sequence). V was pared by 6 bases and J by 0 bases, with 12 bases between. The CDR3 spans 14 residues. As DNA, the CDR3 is TGCAGTGCAGAGGGACCGAGCTCCTACAATGAGCAGTTCTTC. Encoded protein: CSAEGPSSYNEQFF.

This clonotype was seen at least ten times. CDR3 residues: CASKADRGQNIQYF. As DNA, the CDR3 is TGTGCCAGCAAGGCGGACAGGGGTCAAAACATTCAGTACTTC. V and J are TRBV2 and TRBJ2-4, with 9 bases identical to TRBD1. CDR1 and CDR2 from the germline V gene are SNHLY and FYNNEI. This CDR3 comprises 14 residues. J was trimmed by 5 bases and V by 7 bases; bases with no gene match: 6.

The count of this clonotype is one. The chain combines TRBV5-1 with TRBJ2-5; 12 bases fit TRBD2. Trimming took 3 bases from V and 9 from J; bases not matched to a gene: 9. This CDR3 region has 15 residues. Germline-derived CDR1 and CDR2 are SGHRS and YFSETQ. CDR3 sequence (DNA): TGCGCCAGCAGCTCCGACCCATCTAGCGGGGGGGCCCAGTACTTC. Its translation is CASSSDPSSGGAQYF. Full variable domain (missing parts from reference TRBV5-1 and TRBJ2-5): KAGVTQTPRYLIKTRGQQVTLSCSPISGHRSVSWYQQTPGQGLQFLFEYFSETQRNKGNFPGRFSGRQFSNSRSEMNVSTLELGDSALYLCASSSDPSSGGAQYFGPGTRLLVL.

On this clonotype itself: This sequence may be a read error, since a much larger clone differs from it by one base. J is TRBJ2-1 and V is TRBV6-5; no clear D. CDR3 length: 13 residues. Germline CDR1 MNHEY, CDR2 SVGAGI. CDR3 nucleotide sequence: TGTGCCAGCAGTTACAGTCTGAGCAATGGGCAGTTCTTC. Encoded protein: CASSYSLSNGQFF.